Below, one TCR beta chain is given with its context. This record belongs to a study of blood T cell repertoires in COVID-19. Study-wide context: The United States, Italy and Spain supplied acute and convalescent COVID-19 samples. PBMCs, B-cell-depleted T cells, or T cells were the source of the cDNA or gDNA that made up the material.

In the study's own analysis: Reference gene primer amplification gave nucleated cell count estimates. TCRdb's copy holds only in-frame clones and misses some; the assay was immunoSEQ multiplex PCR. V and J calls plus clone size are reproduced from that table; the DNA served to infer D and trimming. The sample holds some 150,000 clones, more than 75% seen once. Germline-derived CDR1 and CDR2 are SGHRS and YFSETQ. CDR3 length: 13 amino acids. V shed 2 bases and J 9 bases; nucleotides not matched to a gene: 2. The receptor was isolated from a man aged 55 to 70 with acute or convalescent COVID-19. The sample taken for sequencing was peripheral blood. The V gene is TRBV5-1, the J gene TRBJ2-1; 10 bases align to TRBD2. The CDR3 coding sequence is TGCGCCAGCAGCTTAACTAGCGGGGCTGAGCAGTTCTTC. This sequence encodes CASSLTSGAEQFF.